These T cell receptor beta chains were read from a single sample in a study of neurological immune-mediated disorders. TCRdb ran MiXCR on the 5' RACE reads and lists one entry per CDR3 protein. The data show roughly 59,000 distinct CDR3 sequences, 5.2% seen once. Specimen: PBMCs. The source is a human donor with multiple sclerosis. The donor label of this sample is uncertain. CDR3s include the opening cysteine and the closing phenylalanine or tryptophan. The D gene is left open where the match is weak. Size is stated for part of the rows, as once, few or many counts, or as a class when the clone is expanded.

many	TRBV6-2/TRBV6-3	TRBD1	TRBJ2-1	CASSLLGQGFYNEQFF	TGTGCCAGCAGTCTCCTGGGACAGGGTTTCTACAATGAGCAGTTCTTC
many	TRBV20-1	NA	TRBJ2-7	CSASRGQSYEQYF	TGCAGTGCTAGTAGAGGACAGTCATACGAGCAGTACTTC
many	TRBV20-1	TRBD2	TRBJ2-2	CSARDGSSGGTGELFF	TGCAGTGCTAGAGATGGTTCTAGCGGGGGAACCGGGGAGCTGTTTTTT
many	TRBV5-5	TRBD2	TRBJ2-2	CASSSGRGWAGELFF	TGTGCCAGCTCGTCCGGGAGGGGTTGGGCCGGGGAGCTGTTTTTT
many	TRBV5-5	TRBD1	TRBJ2-1	CASSQGQRYNEQFF	TGTGCCAGCAGCCAGGGACAGAGGTACAATGAGCAGTTCTTC
many	TRBV5-1	TRBD1	TRBJ1-2	CASSWGQRYGYTF	TGCGCCAGCAGCTGGGGACAGCGCTATGGCTACACCTTC
NA	TRBV27	NA	TRBJ2-7	CASSPMTAYEQYF	TGTGCCAGCAGTCCAATGACGGCCTACGAGCAGTACTTC
many	TRBV5-1	NA	TRBJ2-7	CASSLSGTLEQYF	TGCGCCAGCAGCCTCTCCGGGACACTCGAGCAGTACTTC
many	TRBV5-1	NA	TRBJ2-7	CASSGGRTSYEQYF	TGCGCCAGCAGCGGAGGACGGACCTCCTACGAGCAGTACTTC
many	TRBV6-6	NA	TRBJ1-4	CASSFPGQTEKLFF	TGTGCCAGCAGTTTTCCGGGACAAACCGAAAAACTGTTTTTT
many	TRBV5-1	NA	TRBJ2-2	CASSLGQINTGELFF	TGCGCCAGCAGCTTGGGACAGATAAACACCGGGGAGCTGTTTTTT
many	TRBV5-1	NA	TRBJ1-3	CASSLDLRSGNTIYF	TGCGCCAGCAGCTTGGACTTACGCTCTGGAAACACCATATATTTT
few	TRBV7-2	NA	TRBJ2-3	CASSSRVQATQYF	TGTGCCAGCAGCTCACGAGTGCAAGCTACGCAGTATTTT
few	TRBV2	NA	TRBJ2-3	CASSQEWGDTQYF	TGTGCCAGCTCTCAGGAGTGGGGAGATACGCAGTATTTT
many	TRBV5-6	NA	TRBJ1-2	CASSIGLYGYTF	TGTGCCAGCAGCATAGGGCTCTATGGCTACACCTTC
few	TRBV9	TRBD2	TRBJ2-1	CASSVESLAAYNEQFF	TGTGCCAGCAGCGTAGAGTCCCTAGCGGCATACAATGAGCAGTTCTTC
many	TRBV20-1	TRBD2	TRBJ2-3	CSARDGRGGDTQYF	TGCAGTGCTAGAGATGGGCGGGGGGGAGATACGCAGTATTTT
many	TRBV3-1	NA	TRBJ2-2	CASSQEGTGELFF	TGTGCCAGCAGCCAGGAGGGCACCGGGGAGCTGTTTTTT
many	TRBV3-1	NA	TRBJ1-6	CASSQGHSSYNSPLHF	TGTGCCAGCAGCCAGGGACACAGCTCCTATAATTCACCCCTCCACTTT
many	TRBV20-1	NA	TRBJ1-5	CSANGHPYSNQPQHF	TGCAGTGCTAATGGGCACCCCTATAGCAATCAGCCCCAGCATTTT
many	TRBV10-3	NA	TRBJ1-5	CAISAQGSNQPQHF	TGTGCCATCAGTGCCCAAGGGTCCAATCAGCCCCAGCATTTT
few	TRBV20-1	TRBD2	TRBJ2-1	CSASLNGLAGGHNNEQFF	TGCAGTGCTAGCCTAAACGGACTAGCGGGGGGGCATAACAATGAGCAGTTCTTC
many	TRBV28	TRBD1	TRBJ1-2	CASSLGQGYGYTF	TGTGCCAGCAGTTTGGGACAGGGGTATGGCTACACCTTC
many	TRBV5-1	TRBD1	TRBJ1-1	CASSLGGTGLNTEAFF	TGCGCCAGCAGCTTGGGTGGGACAGGGCTGAACACTGAAGCTTTCTTT
many	TRBV4-1	TRBD2	TRBJ2-1	CASSQSVAGGDNEQFF	TGCGCCAGCAGCCAGTCGGTGGCGGGGGGCGACAATGAGCAGTTCTTC
many	TRBV5-1	NA	TRBJ1-6	CASSFKEVNSPLHF	TGCGCCAGCAGCTTCAAGGAGGTTAATTCACCCCTCCACTTT
many	TRBV7-6	NA	TRBJ1-4	CASSLEGGAFEKLFF	TGTGCCAGCAGCTTAGAGGGGGGGGCGTTTGAAAAACTGTTTTTT
many	TRBV3-1	NA	TRBJ2-1	CASSHGRINEQFF	TGTGCCAGCAGCCACGGACGGATAAATGAGCAGTTCTTC
many	TRBV20-1	TRBD1	TRBJ2-1	CSVRRTGPYNEQFF	TGCAGTGTCCGAAGGACAGGGCCCTACAATGAGCAGTTCTTC
many	TRBV5-8	NA	TRBJ2-7	CASSSLTVQYF	TGTGCCAGCAGCTCCTTGACAGTACAGTACTTC
many	TRBV20-1	TRBD1	TRBJ1-1	CSARRDRGTEAFF	TGCAGTGCTAGACGGGACAGGGGGACTGAAGCTTTCTTT
many	TRBV5-1	NA	TRBJ1-2	CASSYLTGNYGYTF	TGCGCCAGCAGCTATCTTACAGGGAACTATGGCTACACCTTC
many	TRBV7-6	NA	TRBJ2-1	CASSLGGTVYNEQFF	TGTGCCAGCAGCTTAGGCGGGACAGTCTACAATGAGCAGTTCTTC
many	TRBV5-1	TRBD2	TRBJ2-2	CASSLSGGTINGELFF	TGCGCCAGCAGCTTATCAGGAGGGACTATTAACGGGGAGCTGTTTTTT
many	TRBV20-1	TRBD1	TRBJ2-1	CSARRQGLYNEQFF	TGCAGTGCTAGGAGACAGGGGCTTTACAATGAGCAGTTCTTC
many	TRBV5-1	NA	TRBJ2-1	CASSFGPLTGNEQFF	TGCGCCAGCAGCTTCGGACCTCTAACCGGCAATGAGCAGTTCTTC
NA	TRBV12-3/TRBV12-4	NA	TRBJ2-1	CASSPGFGGCAPNEQFF	TGTGCCAGCAGCCCAGGGTTTGGGGGGTGCGCACCCAATGAGCAGTTCTTC
many	TRBV4-2	TRBD2	TRBJ2-3	CASSQPFGTSGGGDTQYF	TGTGCCAGCAGCCAGCCCTTTGGGACTAGCGGGGGGGGAGATACGCAGTATTTT
many	TRBV7-6	NA	TRBJ2-3	CASSLGGFYDTQYF	TGTGCCAGCAGCTTAGGGGGCTTCTACGATACGCAGTATTTT
many	TRBV3-1	NA	TRBJ1-4	CASSQRGANEKLFF	TGTGCCAGCAGCCAGAGGGGAGCTAATGAAAAACTGTTTTTT
many	TRBV5-1	NA	TRBJ1-3	CASSRGPGNTIYF	TGCGCCAGCAGCCGGGGTCCTGGAAACACCATATATTTT
NA	TRBV5-1	NA	TRBJ2-1	CASSLDTINNEQFF	TGCGCCAGCAGCTTGGACACGATTAACAATGAGCAGTTCTTC
NA	TRBV24-1	NA	TRBJ2-5	CATSDSGVGETQYF	TGTGCCACCAGTGATTCGGGGGTCGGGGAGACCCAGTACTTC
many	TRBV4-2	NA	TRBJ2-1	CASSLNSFELYNEQFF	TGTGCCAGCAGCCTGAACTCCTTTGAGCTGTACAATGAGCAGTTCTTC
many	TRBV4-1	TRBD1	TRBJ2-1	CASSRGTGDRDEQFF	TGCGCCAGCAGCCGTGGGACAGGGGATAGGGATGAGCAGTTCTTC
many	TRBV5-1	TRBD1	TRBJ1-6	CASSLPYRGNNSPLHF	TGCGCCAGCAGCCTACCGTACAGGGGAAATAATTCACCCCTCCACTTT
many	TRBV15	NA	TRBJ2-4	CATSSGSNPKNIQYF	TGTGCCACCAGTTCCGGGTCAAACCCTAAAAACATTCAGTACTTC
many	TRBV5-1	NA	TRBJ2-5	CASSLGQHQETQYF	TGCGCCAGCAGCTTGGGCCAGCACCAAGAGACCCAGTACTTC
many	TRBV20-1	TRBD2	TRBJ2-1	CSALGLAGGYNEQFF	TGCAGTGCCCTCGGGCTAGCGGGGGGTTACAATGAGCAGTTCTTC
many	TRBV18	NA	TRBJ2-7	CASSPPESTGSYEQYF	TGTGCCAGCTCACCACCAGAATCAACGGGCTCCTACGAGCAGTACTTC
many	TRBV6-5	NA	TRBJ2-4	CASSLTYTKNIQYF	TGTGCCAGCAGTTTGACCTACACCAAAAACATTCAGTACTTC
few	TRBV4-1	NA	TRBJ1-4	CASSLGPFNEKLFF	TGCGCCAGCAGCCTGGGCCCGTTCAATGAAAAACTGTTTTTT
many	TRBV10-2	NA	TRBJ2-3	CATSVTTDTQYF	TGCGCCACCAGCGTCACCACAGATACGCAGTATTTT
NA	TRBV5-1	NA	TRBJ2-2	CASSPQATTNTGELFF	TGCGCCAGCAGCCCACAGGCCACAACTAACACCGGGGAGCTGTTTTTT